One sample yielded the 11 T cell receptor beta chains listed below, sequenced in a study of T cell changes during pregnancy in multiple sclerosis. This table comes from immunoSEQ multiplex PCR, and its TCRdb copy is limited to in-frame clones, with some not included. The table records 50,000 or so clones, 91% of them present only once. The specimen comprised CD4+ T cells from peripheral blood mononuclear cells, sampled after pregnancy. The receptor source for this set is a female donor in good health, enrolled as a control in a pregnancy study.

The V call is TRBV6-1, the J call TRBJ2-5; TRBD1 is a possible D gene (5 bases). Trimming shortened V by 2 bases and J by 5 bases, and 9 bases separated the two germline ends. The CDR3 extends over 13 amino acids. CDR1 MNHNS and CDR2 SASEGT come from the germline V gene. CDR3 in DNA: TGTGCCAGCAGTGAACAGGGCACCGAGACCCAGTACTTC. Translating it yields CASSEQGTETQYF.

This CDR3 reads CASSKGETQYF. The CDR3 region has the DNA TGTGCCAGCAGCAAGGGGGAGACCCAGTACTTC. V and J are TRBV11-2 and TRBJ2-5, with D perhaps TRBD1 (5 bases). The CDR3 is 11 residues long. Trimming removed 5 bases from V and 5 bases from J, with 6 bases in between. Germline CDR1 is SGHAT and CDR2 is FQNNGV.

V is TRBV29-1 and J is TRBJ2-3; 9 bases line up with TRBD2. Germline V gene sequence: CDR1 SQVTM, CDR2 ANQGSEA. V lost 7 bases to trimming and J lost 5 bases; unmatched junction nucleotides: 16. The CDR3 sequence is 16 residues long. CDR3 in DNA: TGCAGCGGTAAAATGACTAGCGGAGTCCCGGGAGATACGCAGTATTTT. It encodes CSGKMTSGVPGDTQYF.

The rearrangement joins TRBV29-1 to TRBJ2-5; D gene unclear. Germline V lookup: CDR1 SQVTM, CDR2 ANQGSEA. Deletions cut 4 bases from V and 5 bases from J, with 8 bases between. This CDR3 is built from 11 residues. CDR3 loop: CSVAGQETQYF. The CDR3 nucleotides are TGCAGCGTTGCAGGCCAGGAGACCCAGTACTTC.

The rearrangement joins TRBV11-2 to TRBJ2-2; 8 positions agree with TRBD1. The CDR3 is 15 amino acids. V dropped 5 bases and J dropped 5; count of bases not matched to a gene: 7. Germline V gives CDR1 SGHAT, CDR2 FQNNGV. The CDR3 nucleotides read TGTGCCAGCAGCACCAGGGGGCCGGGAACCGGGGAGCTGTTTTTT. As protein: CASSTRGPGTGELFF.

The chain employs TRBV7-9 and TRBJ1-2, with a possible D match to TRBD1 (6 bases). The CDR3 length is 15 residues. The V gene's germline CDR1 is SEHNR and CDR2 FQNEAQ (reference sequence). V was clipped by 6 bases and J by 2 bases, with 16 bases between them. The CDR3 DNA reads TGTGCCAGCAGGTCACAGGGATCTGGCAACTATGGCTACACCTTC. This translates into CASRSQGSGNYGYTF.

The CDR3 DNA reads TGCGCCAGCAAACAGCGGGGGGGCAATGAGCAGTTCTTC. This encodes CASKQRGGNEQFF. The chain uses TRBV5-1 and TRBJ2-1, with 10 bases matching TRBD2. V shed 6 bases, J shed 6 bases, and the junction held 3 bases outside the gene matches. Germline V gene sequence: CDR1 SGHRS, CDR2 YFSETQ. The CDR3 has 13 residues.

This clone counts as medium-sized (0.01 to 0.1%). The chain is built from TRBV19 and TRBJ2-2; the match to TRBD1 covers 7 bases. CDR3 length equals 16 residues. Per the germline V gene, CDR1 is LNHDA and CDR2 is SQIVND (reference sequence). Trimming cost V 1 base and J 1 base; bases outside gene matches: 3. CDR3 sequence reads: CASSIGGTVNTGELFF. The CDR3 coding sequence is TGTGCCAGTAGTATAGGAGGGACAGTGAACACCGGGGAGCTGTTTTTT.

This sequence joins TRBV18 and TRBJ2-1, with 8 bases identical to TRBD1. The CDR3 sequence is 15 residues long. Germline assignment: CDR1 KGHSH and CDR2 LQKENI. The V segment lost 3 bases and the J segment 6 bases; nucleotides outside the gene matches: 7. DNA for the CDR3: TGTGCCAGCTCACCCCGTACAGGGGGGATCAATGAGCAGTTCTTC. Translating gives CASSPRTGGINEQFF.

V usage is TRBV14 and J usage is TRBJ1-5; 8 bases line up with TRBD1. V gave up 0 bases and J gave up 7 bases; unmatched junction bases: 8. The CDR3 runs to 16 residues. Germline lookup yields CDR1 SGHDN and CDR2 FVKESK. CDR3 nucleotides: TGTGCCAGCAGCCAAGAGGGGGGCGGGACAGGACAGCCCCAGCATTTT. Protein sequence: CASSQEGGGTGQPQHF.

V and J are TRBV5-6 and TRBJ1-2; 7 bases map to TRBD1. The CDR3 is 15 residues long. Germline loops: CDR1 SGHDT, CDR2 YYEEEE. The V segment lost 4 bases and the J segment 4 bases; nucleotides outside the gene matches: 10. The CDR3 region has the DNA TGTGCCAGCAGCGGAAGGACAGGCGGGGTCTATGGCTACACCTTC. Translating it yields CASSGRTGGVYGYTF. The complete variable domain, with remaining parts taken from reference TRBV5-6 and TRBJ1-2, reads DAGVTQSPTHLIKTRGQQVTLRCSPKSGHDTVSWYQQALGQGPQFIFQYYEEEERQRGNFPDRFSGHQFPNYSSELNVNALLLGDSALYLCASSGRTGGVYGYTFGSGTRLTVV.